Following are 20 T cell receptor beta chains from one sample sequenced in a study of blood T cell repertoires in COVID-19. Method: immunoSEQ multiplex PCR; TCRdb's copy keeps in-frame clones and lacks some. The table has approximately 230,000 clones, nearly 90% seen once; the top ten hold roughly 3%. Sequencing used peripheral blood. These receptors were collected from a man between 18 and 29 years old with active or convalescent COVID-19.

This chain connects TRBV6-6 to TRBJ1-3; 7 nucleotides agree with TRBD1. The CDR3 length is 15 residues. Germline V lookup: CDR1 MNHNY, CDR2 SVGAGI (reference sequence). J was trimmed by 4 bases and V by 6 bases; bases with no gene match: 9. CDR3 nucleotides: TGTGCCAGCAGCCAAAACAGGGGCCGGGGAAACACCATATATTTT. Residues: CASSQNRGRGNTIYF.

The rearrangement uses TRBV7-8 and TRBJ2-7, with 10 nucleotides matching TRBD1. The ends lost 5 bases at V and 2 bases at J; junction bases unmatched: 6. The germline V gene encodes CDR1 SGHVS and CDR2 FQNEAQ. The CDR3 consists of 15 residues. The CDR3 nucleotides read TGTGCCAGCAGCATTGGGACAGGGGTGGCCTACGAGCAGTACTTC. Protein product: CASSIGTGVAYEQYF.

The CDR3 spells CASSQGATNEKLFF. In DNA, the CDR3 is TGCGCCAGCTCGCAGGGTGCAACTAATGAAAAACTGTTTTTT. The chain is built from TRBV5-1 and TRBJ1-4, with D tentatively TRBD1 (5 bases). The V gene lost 7 bases and the J gene lost 0 bases, with 10 bases spanning the gap. There are 14 residues in the CDR3. Germline CDR1 reads SGHRS; CDR2 reads YFSETQ.

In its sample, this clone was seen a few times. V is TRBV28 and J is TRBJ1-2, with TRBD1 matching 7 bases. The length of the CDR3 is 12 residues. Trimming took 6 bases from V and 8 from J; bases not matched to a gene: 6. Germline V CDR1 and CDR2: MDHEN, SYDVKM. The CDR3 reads CASRDRSRGYTF. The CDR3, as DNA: TGTGCCAGCAGGGACAGGTCCCGAGGCTACACCTTC.

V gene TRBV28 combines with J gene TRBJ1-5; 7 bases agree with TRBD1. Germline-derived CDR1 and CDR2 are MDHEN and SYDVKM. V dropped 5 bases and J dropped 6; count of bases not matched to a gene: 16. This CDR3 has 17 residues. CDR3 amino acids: CASSQHRGRGIGQPQHF. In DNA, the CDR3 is TGTGCCAGCAGTCAACACAGGGGAAGGGGGATAGGTCAGCCCCAGCATTTT.

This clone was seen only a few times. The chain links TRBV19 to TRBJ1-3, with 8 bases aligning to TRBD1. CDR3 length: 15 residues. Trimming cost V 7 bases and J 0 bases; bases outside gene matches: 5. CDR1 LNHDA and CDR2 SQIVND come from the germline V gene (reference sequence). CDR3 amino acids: CASKRDRISGNTIYF. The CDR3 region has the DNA TGTGCCAGTAAACGGGACAGGATCTCTGGAAACACCATATATTTT.

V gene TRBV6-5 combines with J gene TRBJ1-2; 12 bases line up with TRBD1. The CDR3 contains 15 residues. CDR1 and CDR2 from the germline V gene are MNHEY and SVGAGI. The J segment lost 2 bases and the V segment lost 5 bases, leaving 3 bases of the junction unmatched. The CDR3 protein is CASSPGTGGNYGYTF. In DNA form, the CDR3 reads TGTGCCAGCAGTCCCGGGACAGGGGGCAACTATGGCTACACCTTC.

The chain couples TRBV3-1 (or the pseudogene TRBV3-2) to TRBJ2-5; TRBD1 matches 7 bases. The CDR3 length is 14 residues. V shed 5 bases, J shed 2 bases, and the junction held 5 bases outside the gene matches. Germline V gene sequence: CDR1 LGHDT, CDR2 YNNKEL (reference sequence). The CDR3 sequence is CASSSRTGQETQYF. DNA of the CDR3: TGTGCCAGCAGCTCCCGGACAGGACAAGAGACCCAGTACTTC.

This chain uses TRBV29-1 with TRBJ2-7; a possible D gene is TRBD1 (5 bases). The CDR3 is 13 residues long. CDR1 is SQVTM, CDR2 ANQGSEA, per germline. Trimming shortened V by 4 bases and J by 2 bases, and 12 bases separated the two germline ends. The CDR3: CSVGAGYPYEQYF. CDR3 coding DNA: TGCAGCGTTGGGGCAGGGTACCCCTACGAGCAGTACTTC.

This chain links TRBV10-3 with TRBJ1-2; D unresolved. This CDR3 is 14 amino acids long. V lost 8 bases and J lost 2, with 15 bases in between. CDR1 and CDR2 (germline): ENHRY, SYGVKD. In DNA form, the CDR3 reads TGTGCCATCGGAGATATTCGGCTAAACTATGGCTACACCTTC. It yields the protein CAIGDIRLNYGYTF.

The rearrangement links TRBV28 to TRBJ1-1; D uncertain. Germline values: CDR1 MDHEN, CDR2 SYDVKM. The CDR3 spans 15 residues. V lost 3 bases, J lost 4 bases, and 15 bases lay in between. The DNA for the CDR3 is TGTGCCAGCAGTTTCATACGAGGTAGGAGCACTGAAGCTTTCTTT. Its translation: CASSFIRGRSTEAFF. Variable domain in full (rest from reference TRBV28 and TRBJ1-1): DVKVTQSSRYLVKRTGEKVFLECVQDMDHENMFWYRQDPGLGLRLIYFSYDVKMKEKGDIPEGYSVSREKKERFSLILESASTNQTSMYLCASSFIRGRSTEAFFGQGTRLTVV.

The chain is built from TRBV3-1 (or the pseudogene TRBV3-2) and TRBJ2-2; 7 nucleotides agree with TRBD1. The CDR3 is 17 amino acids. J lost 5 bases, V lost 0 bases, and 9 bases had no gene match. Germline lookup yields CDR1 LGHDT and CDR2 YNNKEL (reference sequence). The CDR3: CASSQETGDRPTGELFF. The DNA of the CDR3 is TGTGCCAGCAGCCAAGAAACTGGGGACAGACCTACCGGGGAGCTGTTTTTT.

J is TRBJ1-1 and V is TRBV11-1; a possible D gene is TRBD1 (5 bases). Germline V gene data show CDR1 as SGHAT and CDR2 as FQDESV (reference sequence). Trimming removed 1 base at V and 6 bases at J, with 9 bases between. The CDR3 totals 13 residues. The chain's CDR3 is CASSLGTGPEAFF. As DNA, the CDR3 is TGTGCCAGCAGCTTAGGCACAGGTCCTGAAGCTTTCTTT.

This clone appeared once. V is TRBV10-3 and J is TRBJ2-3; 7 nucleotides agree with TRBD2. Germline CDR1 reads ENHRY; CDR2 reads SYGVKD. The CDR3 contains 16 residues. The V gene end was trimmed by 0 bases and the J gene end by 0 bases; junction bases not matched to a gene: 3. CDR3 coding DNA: TGTGCCATCAGTGAGTCGGATAGCGGGAGCACAGATACGCAGTATTTT. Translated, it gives CAISESDSGSTDTQYF.

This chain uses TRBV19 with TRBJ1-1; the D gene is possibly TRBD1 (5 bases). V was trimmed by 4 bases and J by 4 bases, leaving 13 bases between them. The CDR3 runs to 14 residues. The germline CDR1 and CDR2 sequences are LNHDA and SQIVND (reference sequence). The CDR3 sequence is CASSKLGGSTEAFF. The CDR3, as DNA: TGTGCCAGTAGTAAGTTGGGGGGAAGCACTGAAGCTTTCTTT.

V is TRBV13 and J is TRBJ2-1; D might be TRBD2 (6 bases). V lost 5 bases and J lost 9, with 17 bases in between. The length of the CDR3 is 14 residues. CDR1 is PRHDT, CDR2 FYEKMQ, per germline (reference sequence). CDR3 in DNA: TGTGCCAGCAGCGCAACGACTAGTAAGGGTGAGCAGTTCTTC. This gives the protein CASSATTSKGEQFF. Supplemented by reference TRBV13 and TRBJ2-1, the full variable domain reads AAGVIQSPRHLIKEKRETATLKCYPIPRHDTVYWYQQGPGQDPQFLISFYEKMQSDKGSIPDRFSAQQFSDYHSELNMSSLELGDSALYFCASSATTSKGEQFFGPGTRLTVL.

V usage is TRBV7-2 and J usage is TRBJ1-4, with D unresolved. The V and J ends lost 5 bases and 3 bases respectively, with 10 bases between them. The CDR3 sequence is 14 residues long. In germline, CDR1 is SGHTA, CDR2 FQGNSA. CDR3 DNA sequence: TGTGCCAGCAGCCGCAGAGGTGCTAATGAAAAACTGTTTTTT. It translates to CASSRRGANEKLFF. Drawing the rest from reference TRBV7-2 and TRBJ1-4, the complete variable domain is GAGVSQSPSNKVTEKGKDVELRCDPISGHTALYWYRQSLGQGLEFLIYFQGNSAPDKSGLPSDRFSAERTGGSVSTLTIQRTQQEDSAVYLCASSRRGANEKLFFGSGTQLSVL.

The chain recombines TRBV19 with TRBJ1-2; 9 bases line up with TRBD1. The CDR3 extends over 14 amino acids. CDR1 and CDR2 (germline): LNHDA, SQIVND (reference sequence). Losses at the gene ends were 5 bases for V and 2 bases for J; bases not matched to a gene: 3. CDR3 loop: CASSRQGVNYGYTF. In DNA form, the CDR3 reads TGTGCCAGTAGTCGACAGGGGGTGAACTATGGCTACACCTTC.

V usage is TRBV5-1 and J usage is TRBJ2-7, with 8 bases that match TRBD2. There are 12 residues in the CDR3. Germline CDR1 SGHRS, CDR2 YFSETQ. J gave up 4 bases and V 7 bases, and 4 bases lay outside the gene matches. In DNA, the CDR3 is TGCGCCAGCGGAGCGGGAGTGTACGAGCAGTACTTC. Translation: CASGAGVYEQYF.

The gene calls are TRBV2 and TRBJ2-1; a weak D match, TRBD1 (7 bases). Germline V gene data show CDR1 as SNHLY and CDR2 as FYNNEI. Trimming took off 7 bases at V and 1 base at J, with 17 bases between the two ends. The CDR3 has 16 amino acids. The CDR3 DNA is TGTGCCAGCATCCAGGGGGGCAGCAAGTCCTACAATGAGCAGTTCTTC. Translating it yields CASIQGGSKSYNEQFF.